The 3 T cell receptor beta chains below come from one sample, sequenced in a study of blood T cell repertoires in COVID-19. Generated by immunoSEQ multiplex PCR, the TCRdb table keeps only in-frame clones and is missing some. Seen here are about 67,000 clones, 87% observed once, and the top ten hold 8.3%. Material: peripheral blood. These receptors were obtained from a man aged 45-60 years with active COVID-19.

The CDR3 is CASSLKPGREASWRQLFF. In DNA, the CDR3 is TGTGCCAGCAGCTTGAAACCTGGCAGGGAGGCCTCCTGGAGGCAACTGTTTTTT. The chain recombines TRBV5-4 with TRBJ1-4; possible D gene TRBD1, 5 bases. V was shortened by 1 base and J by 12 bases, with 28 bases between the two germline ends. Germline-derived CDR1 and CDR2 are SGHNT and YYREEE (reference sequence). This CDR3 spans 18 amino acids.

V and J are TRBV28 and TRBJ1-6, with 8 bases aligning to TRBD1. This CDR3 has 15 residues. V lost 4 bases to trimming and J lost 13 bases; unmatched junction nucleotides: 12. Germline V gene lookup returns CDR1 MDHEN and CDR2 SYDVKM. In DNA form, the CDR3 reads TGTGCCAGCAGTTCCTATGACAGGGGTCTTTCGCCCCTCCACTTT. As protein: CASSSYDRGLSPLHF.

The CDR3 DNA follows: TGTGCCAGCAGTGGGGCGCGGGGGAACACCGGGGAGCTGTTTTTT. Translated, it gives CASSGARGNTGELFF. The chain joins TRBV27 to TRBJ2-2; possible D gene TRBD2, 6 bases. The CDR3 consists of 15 residues. Germline V gene lookup returns CDR1 MNHEY and CDR2 SMNVEV (reference sequence). Deletions cut 5 bases from V and 1 base from J, with 11 bases between.